The rows below give T cell receptor beta chains drawn from one sample of a study of blood T cell repertoires in COVID-19. The assay was immunoSEQ multiplex PCR, and TCRdb's table has in-frame clones only and misses some. The data hold approximately 180,000 clones, with roughly 88% observed a single time. The sequenced sample was peripheral blood. The receptor source for this set is a man aged 60 to 69 with acute or convalescent COVID-19. Both conserved end residues are part of each CDR3. The D gene is left open where the match is weak. Size is omitted from some rows. Given values are once, few, many or a class for expanded clones.

D	length	V	size	J	DNA	CDR3
TRBD2	16	TRBV7-2	-	TRBJ2-7	TGTGCCAGCAGCCAAAACCACGGGACTAGCGGGACCGAGCAGTACTTC	CASSQNHGTSGTEQYF
TRBD1	16	TRBV5-6	few	TRBJ2-3	TGTGCCAGCAGCTTGGCTGCAGGGACAGGGGCCGATACGCAGTATTTT	CASSLAAGTGADTQYF
-	16	TRBV27	-	TRBJ2-7	TGTGCCAGCAGTTTATCCCCCGGCGGAGTCTTTTACGAGCAGTACTTC	CASSLSPGGVFYEQYF
-	16	TRBV7-9	-	TRBJ2-3	TGTGCCAGCAGCTTAGGAGGGAGAACTAGCACAGATACGCAGTATTTT	CASSLGGRTSTDTQYF
-	15	TRBV28	-	TRBJ2-1	TGTGCCAGCAGTTTATGGGGGAGCCCATACAATGAGCAGTTCTTC	CASSLWGSPYNEQFF
TRBD1	16	TRBV2	-	TRBJ2-2	TGTGCCAGCAGTCGAGAGGGACAGGGGAATTCCGGGGAGCTGTTTTTT	CASSREGQGNSGELFF
TRBD1	16	TRBV28	-	TRBJ2-7	TGTGCCAGCAGTATGATGACAGGGGGCGGTTACTACGAGCAGTACTTC	CASSMMTGGGYYEQYF
-	12	TRBV12-3/TRBV12-4	-	TRBJ1-2	TGTGCCAGCAGCCGGGGTTGGGTCGGCTACACCTTC	CASSRGWVGYTF
TRBD1	18	TRBV19	-	TRBJ2-6	TGTGCCAGTAGTATAGCCGGGACAGGGGGCTCTGGGGCCAACGTCCTGACTTTC	CASSIAGTGGSGANVLTF
-	14	TRBV3-1/TRBV3-2	-	TRBJ1-2	TGTGCCAGCAGCCAAGATTGGGGGGGGACGAGCTACACCTTC	CASSQDWGGTSYTF
TRBD1	16	TRBV28	-	TRBJ1-5	TGTGCCAGCAGCCCAACGACAGGGGGAGGCAATCAGCCCCAGCATTTT	CASSPTTGGGNQPQHF
TRBD1	14	TRBV5-4	-	TRBJ2-5	TGTGCCAGCAGCTTCGGGACAGTCCAAGAGACCCAGTACTTC	CASSFGTVQETQYF
TRBD1	18	TRBV27	-	TRBJ2-1	TGTGCCAGCAGTTTATTAGGGACCGGGACAGGCTCCTACAATGAGCAGTTCTTC	CASSLLGTGTGSYNEQFF
-	15	TRBV5-5	-	TRBJ2-5	TGTGCCAGCAGCCCAACAGGGAGGGTTGGAGAGACCCAGTACTTC	CASSPTGRVGETQYF
TRBD1	13	TRBV28	-	TRBJ1-1	TGTGCCAGCTTACACAGGGGGCGACCTGAAGCTTTCTTT	CASLHRGRPEAFF
-	15	TRBV7-9	-	TRBJ2-1	TGTGCCAGCAGCTTAACGTGGGACTCATACAATGAGCAGTTCTTC	CASSLTWDSYNEQFF
TRBD2	17	TRBV11-3	-	TRBJ2-3	TGTGCCAGCAGCTTCGCCCCTCCGGGACTAGTAGGAGATACGCAGTATTTT	CASSFAPPGLVGDTQYF
-	12	TRBV6-6	-	TRBJ2-1	TGTGCCGCCGACGGGAGTGACGATGAGCAGTTCTTC	CAADGSDDEQFF
-	16	TRBV7-2	-	TRBJ1-2	TGTGCCAGCAGCTTAGATAGGGGGGGTACTGTGAGAGGCTACACCTTC	CASSLDRGGTVRGYTF
TRBD2	17	TRBV7-7	once	TRBJ2-1	TGTGCTAGCAGCCCCCAGGGGGTAGCGGGGGTTTACAATGAGCAGTTCTTC	CASSPQGVAGVYNEQFF
TRBD1	15	TRBV11-2	-	TRBJ2-5	TGTGCCAGCACCAAGGGACAGGGCGGGGAGGTGACCCAGTACTTC	CASTKGQGGEVTQYF
TRBD2	16	TRBV9	-	TRBJ2-7	TGTGCCAGCAGCGTTGGCCTCAGCGGGGATACTTACGAGCAGTACTTC	CASSVGLSGDTYEQYF
TRBD1	16	TRBV27	-	TRBJ2-3	TGTGCCAGCAGTTTCCGACCAGGGGGCAGCACAGATACGCAGTATTTT	CASSFRPGGSTDTQYF
-	16	TRBV7-2	-	TRBJ1-3	TGTGCCAGCAGCTTAAGCGGCCAAGGGTCTGGAAACACCATATATTTT	CASSLSGQGSGNTIYF
-	13	TRBV5-6	-	TRBJ1-2	TGTGCCAGCAGCTCTGTGGAGGGCTATGGCTACACCTTC	CASSSVEGYGYTF
-	15	TRBV27	-	TRBJ1-5	TGTGCCAGCAGTTTAGCCAGGGGAAGCAATCAGCCCCAGCATTTT	CASSLARGSNQPQHF
-	15	TRBV3-1/TRBV3-2	-	TRBJ2-1	TGTGCCAGCAGCCAGGGACGGGGGAGACACAATGAGCAGTTCTTC	CASSQGRGRHNEQFF
TRBD1	18	TRBV27	-	TRBJ1-5	TGTGCCAGCAGTGTACTTACAAATACAGGGGGGTCGGCTCAGCCCCAGCATTTT	CASSVLTNTGGSAQPQHF
TRBD2	20	TRBV5-1	-	TRBJ2-7	TGCGCCAGCAGCTTGGCCGTACCCGCACGTCGCGGGAGGGCCGAGGACGAGCAGTACTTC	CASSLAVPARRGRAEDEQYF
-	15	TRBV6-5	-	TRBJ2-1	TGTGCCAGCAGCCGGGGTGGGGGGTCCTACAATGAGCAGTTCTTC	CASSRGGGSYNEQFF
-	15	TRBV4-2	few	TRBJ1-6	TGTGCCAGCAGCCAAGATCTGGGGGGGTATTCACCCCTCCACTTT	CASSQDLGGYSPLHF
-	14	TRBV28	-	TRBJ1-1	TGTGCCAGCAGTTTATCCGAAGTAAGGGGCGAAGCTTTCTTT	CASSLSEVRGEAFF
TRBD2	17	TRBV6-4	-	TRBJ2-5	TGTGCCAGCAGTGACGGGGTAGGCGGGAGGCTCCAAGAGACCCAGTACTTC	CASSDGVGGRLQETQYF
TRBD1	15	TRBV29-1	few	TRBJ2-6	TGCAGCGTGGGACAGGGCACAGCTGGGGCCAACGTCCTGACTTTC	CSVGQGTAGANVLTF
-	12	TRBV11-3	-	TRBJ2-1	TGTGCCAGCAGCTTATCAAACAATGAGCAGTTCTTC	CASSLSNNEQFF
-	16	TRBV27	few	TRBJ1-4	TGTGCCAGCAGTTTTCAGGGTGCTTCGACTAATGAAAAACTGTTTTTT	CASSFQGASTNEKLFF
TRBD2	18	TRBV24-1	-	TRBJ2-2	TGTGCCACCAGTGATTTTTACCTAGCGGGAGGCAACACCGGGGAGCTGTTTTTT	CATSDFYLAGGNTGELFF
TRBD2	16	TRBV27	-	TRBJ2-1	TGTGCCAGCAGTTTATCGCTAGCGGGCTCCTACAATGAGCAGTTCTTC	CASSLSLAGSYNEQFF
TRBD2	17	TRBV28	-	TRBJ2-2	TGTGCCAGCAGTCCCGGTGGGGCGGGAGTAGGCACCGGGGAGCTGTTTTTT	CASSPGGAGVGTGELFF
TRBD1	16	TRBV2	-	TRBJ1-3	TGTGCCAGCAGGGGGACAGGGCCCTACTCTGGAAACACCATATATTTT	CASRGTGPYSGNTIYF
TRBD1	16	TRBV24-1	-	TRBJ2-2	TGTGCCACCAGTGATCCCCGGACAGGGAACACCGGGGAGCTGTTTTTT	CATSDPRTGNTGELFF
-	14	TRBV28	-	TRBJ2-3	TGTGCCAGCAGTCTGACTTCCAGCACAGATACGCAGTATTTT	CASSLTSSTDTQYF
-	13	TRBV7-3	once	TRBJ2-5	TGTGCCAGCAGCTCCCAGGGTGGGGAGACCCAGTACTTC	CASSSQGGETQYF
TRBD2	18	TRBV2	-	TRBJ2-2	TGTGCCAGCAGACCTTACACTAAGCGGGAGGGCCTCGCCGGGGAGCTGTTTTTT	CASRPYTKREGLAGELFF
TRBD1	15	TRBV28	-	TRBJ1-6	TGTGCCAGCAGCCCAAGGGACAGCTATAATTCACCCCTCCACTTT	CASSPRDSYNSPLHF
-	17	TRBV6-2/TRBV6-3	-	TRBJ2-7	TGTGCCAGCAGTTACAGGGCAGGGTCCGCGGTAAGCTACGAGCAGTACTTC	CASSYRAGSAVSYEQYF
-	13	TRBV18	-	TRBJ2-1	TGTGCCAGCTCACCAATGGCTCTCGATGAGCAGTTCTTC	CASSPMALDEQFF
-	17	TRBV28	-	TRBJ2-1	TGTGCCAGCAGTTTGAGTACTTCTAGCGACCCGCGGTATGAGCAGTTCTTC	CASSLSTSSDPRYEQFF
-	13	TRBV28	-	TRBJ2-5	TGTGCCAGCAGTTTAGGCCAGGGGCAGACCCAGTACTTC	CASSLGQGQTQYF